These T cell receptor beta chains were read from a single sample in a study of shared clonotypes between healthy human individuals. Generated by immunoSEQ multiplex PCR, the TCRdb table keeps only in-frame clones and is missing some. The sample consists of roughly 1.4 million clones, around 98.5% of them appearing once. Material for sequencing was naive CD4+ T cells sorted from blood. The receptors originated from a young man in good health. Both conserved end residues are part of each CDR3. A D gene is named only where the DNA matches it firmly. Only part of the rows carry a size: once, few, many, or a class if the clone is expanded.

clone size	D gene	J gene	V gene	CDR3 protein	CDR3 DNA
-	TRBD1	TRBJ1-1	TRBV5-1	CASSLQVRGEAFF	TGCGCCAGCAGCTTGCAGGTCAGGGGGGAAGCTTTCTTT
-	-	TRBJ2-5	TRBV11-2	CASSLARWETQYF	TGTGCCAGCAGCTTAGCGCGGTGGGAGACCCAGTACTTC
-	TRBD1	TRBJ1-2	TRBV5-8	CASSGLGQGDGYTF	TGTGCCAGCAGCGGCCTCGGACAGGGGGATGGCTACACCTTC
-	-	TRBJ1-1	TRBV28	CASSLEGLGKDTEAFF	TGTGCCAGCAGTTTAGAAGGACTCGGAAAGGACACTGAAGCTTTCTTT
-	-	TRBJ2-7	TRBV7-2	CASSLQDYEQYF	TGTGCCAGCAGCTTACAGGACTACGAGCAGTACTTC
once	TRBD1	TRBJ2-1	TRBV15	CATSREGGPPTNEQFF	TGTGCCACCAGCAGAGAAGGGGGCCCCCCCACAAATGAGCAGTTCTTC
-	TRBD1	TRBJ2-2	TRBV6-1	CASSQQGASTGELFF	TGTGCCAGCAGCCAACAGGGGGCTAGCACCGGGGAGCTGTTTTTT
-	-	TRBJ1-5	TRBV10-3	CATSGRRDIMAQHF	TGTGCCACCTCGGGACGGAGGGATATCATGGCCCAGCATTTT
-	-	TRBJ1-2	TRBV2	CASSAKSSDGYTF	TGTGCCAGCAGTGCTAAGAGTTCCGATGGCTACACCTTC
-	-	TRBJ2-7	TRBV11-2	CASSSHRGYEQYF	TGTGCCAGCAGCTCTCACCGGGGCTACGAGCAGTACTTC
-	-	TRBJ1-2	TRBV12-5	CASALMRGDPGYTF	TGTGCTAGTGCTCTGATGCGGGGGGATCCTGGCTACACCTTC
once	-	TRBJ2-7	TRBV6-1	CASSESTGSSYEQYF	TGTGCCAGCAGTGAATCCACAGGGAGCTCCTACGAGCAGTACTTC
-	TRBD2	TRBJ2-1	TRBV14	CASSQDRLAGSYNEQFF	TGTGCCAGCAGCCAAGACAGGCTAGCGGGATCCTACAATGAGCAGTTCTTC
-	-	TRBJ2-3	TRBV25-1	CASSERRGRTDTQYF	TGTGCCAGCAGTGAGCGGAGAGGTCGCACAGATACGCAGTATTTT
-	TRBD2	TRBJ2-7	TRBV6-1	CASSGGTSAHVNEQYF	TGTGCCAGCAGTGGGGGGACTAGCGCTCACGTAAACGAGCAGTACTTC
-	-	TRBJ1-5	TRBV29-1	CSVGTQPQHF	TGCAGCGTAGGGACTCAGCCCCAGCATTTT
-	-	TRBJ1-5	TRBV11-2	CASSLGARPTQPQHF	TGTGCCAGCAGCTTAGGCGCACGGCCCACCCAGCCCCAGCATTTT
once	TRBD2	TRBJ2-7	TRBV18	CASSETSGYEQYF	TGTGCCAGCTCAGAGACTAGCGGCTACGAGCAGTACTTC
-	TRBD2	TRBJ2-5	TRBV7-6	CASGPTGDYRLETQYF	TGTGCCAGCGGACCAACCGGGGACTACCGTCTAGAGACCCAGTACTTC
once	TRBD1	TRBJ2-7	TRBV6-5	CASSYSTGTYYEQYF	TGTGCCAGCAGTTACTCGACAGGGACCTACTACGAGCAGTACTTC
-	-	TRBJ1-1	TRBV7-9	CASSLDMGNTEAFF	TGTGCCAGCAGCTTAGACATGGGGAACACTGAAGCTTTCTTT
-	-	TRBJ1-5	TRBV5-8	CASSLGTQPQHF	TGTGCCAGCAGCTTAGGGACTCAGCCCCAGCATTTT
-	TRBD2	TRBJ2-7	TRBV5-1	CASSSGAGDNEQYF	TGCGCCAGCAGCTCCGGAGCGGGAGACAACGAGCAGTACTTC
once	-	TRBJ2-2	TRBV9	CASTPWGSGAGELFF	TGTGCCAGCACCCCTTGGGGTTCCGGGGCCGGGGAGCTGTTTTTT
-	TRBD1	TRBJ1-5	TRBV19	CAGSGGNQPQHF	TGTGCCGGATCAGGGGGGAATCAGCCCCAGCATTTT
-	TRBD2	TRBJ2-2	TRBV29-1	CSVTGLAGVGGELFF	TGCAGCGTCACGGGACTAGCGGGAGTGGGCGGGGAGCTGTTTTTT
-	-	TRBJ2-2	TRBV29-1	CSAVTEMGTGELFF	TGCAGCGCTGTAACGGAAATGGGGACCGGGGAGCTGTTTTTT
-	TRBD1	TRBJ1-1	TRBV28	CASIIGQGEAFF	TGTGCCAGCATCATAGGACAGGGCGAAGCTTTCTTT
-	TRBD1	TRBJ2-3	TRBV11-3	CASSLGTGSPDTQYF	TGTGCCAGCAGCTTAGGGACAGGGAGTCCAGATACGCAGTATTTT
-	TRBD1	TRBJ1-2	TRBV5-1	CASSEGQAVGYTF	TGCGCCAGCAGCGAGGGACAGGCGGTTGGCTACACCTTC
-	-	TRBJ1-5	TRBV19	CASSNRVSGEPQHF	TGTGCCAGTAGTAATAGGGTCTCCGGGGAGCCCCAGCATTTT
-	-	TRBJ2-1	TRBV15	CATSNRRGDDEQFF	TGTGCCACCAGCAACCGGCGCGGAGACGATGAGCAGTTCTTC
once	TRBD2	TRBJ2-1	TRBV5-1	CASSSGTSTHEQFF	TGCGCCAGCAGCTCCGGGACTAGTACCCATGAGCAGTTCTTC